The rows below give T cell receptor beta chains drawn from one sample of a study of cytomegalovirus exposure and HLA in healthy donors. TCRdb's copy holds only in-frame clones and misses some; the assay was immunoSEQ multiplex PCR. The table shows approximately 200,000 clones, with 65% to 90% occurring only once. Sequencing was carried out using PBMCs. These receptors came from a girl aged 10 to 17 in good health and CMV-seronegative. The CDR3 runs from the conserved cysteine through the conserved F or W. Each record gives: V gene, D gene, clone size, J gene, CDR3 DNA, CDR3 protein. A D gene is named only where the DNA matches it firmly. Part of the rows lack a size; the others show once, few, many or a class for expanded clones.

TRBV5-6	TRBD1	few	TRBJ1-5	TGTGCCAGCAGCTTGGGGGACAGGGGTATTAGTCAGCCCCAGCATTTT	CASSLGDRGISQPQHF
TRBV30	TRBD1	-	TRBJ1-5	TGTGCCTGGAGTGTAAGGGACAGAAATCAGCCCCAGCATTTT	CAWSVRDRNQPQHF
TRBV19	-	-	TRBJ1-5	TGTGCCAGTAGTAGGGGACATCGCAATCAGCCCCAGCATTTT	CASSRGHRNQPQHF
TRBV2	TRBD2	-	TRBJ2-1	TGTGCCAGCAGTTCAACTAGCGGGGGGGTTGGTGAGCAGTTCTTC	CASSSTSGGVGEQFF
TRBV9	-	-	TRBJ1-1	TGTGCCAGCAGCGGTAGTGGGGAGGTGAACACTGAAGCTTTCTTT	CASSGSGEVNTEAFF
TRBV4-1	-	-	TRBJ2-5	TGCGCCAGCAGCCAGACGGTCTTGGCGGGAGAGACCCAGTACTTC	CASSQTVLAGETQYF
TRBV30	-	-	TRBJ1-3	TGTGCCTGGAGTGTAGGAGCTTACTCTGGAAACACCATATATTTT	CAWSVGAYSGNTIYF
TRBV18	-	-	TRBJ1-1	TGTGCCAGCTCACCACCTACAGGAGATGGGACTGAAGCTTTCTTT	CASSPPTGDGTEAFF
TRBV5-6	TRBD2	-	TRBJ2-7	TGTGCCAGCAGCTCCCTCGGGGGGGCTGTGAACGAGCAGTACTTC	CASSSLGGAVNEQYF
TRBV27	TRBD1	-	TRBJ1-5	TGTGCCAGCAGTTTATTTTGGACAGGTCGGGACCTAAATCAGCCCCAGCATTTT	CASSLFWTGRDLNQPQHF
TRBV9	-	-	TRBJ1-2	TGTGCCAGCAGCGTAGGACGGGATCTACTTTTTAACTATGGCTACACCTTC	CASSVGRDLLFNYGYTF